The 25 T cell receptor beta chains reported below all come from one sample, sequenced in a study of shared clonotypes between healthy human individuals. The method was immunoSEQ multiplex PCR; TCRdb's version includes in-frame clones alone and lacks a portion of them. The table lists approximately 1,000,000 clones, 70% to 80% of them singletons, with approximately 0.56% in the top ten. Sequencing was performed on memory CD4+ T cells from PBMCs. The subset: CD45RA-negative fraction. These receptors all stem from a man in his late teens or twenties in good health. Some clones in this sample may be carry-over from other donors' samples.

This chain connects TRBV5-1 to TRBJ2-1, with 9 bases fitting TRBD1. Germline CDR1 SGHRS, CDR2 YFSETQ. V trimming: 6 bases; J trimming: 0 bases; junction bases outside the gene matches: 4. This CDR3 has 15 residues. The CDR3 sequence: CASTGQGYSYNEQFF. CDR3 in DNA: TGCGCCAGCACGGGACAGGGCTACTCCTACAATGAGCAGTTCTTC.

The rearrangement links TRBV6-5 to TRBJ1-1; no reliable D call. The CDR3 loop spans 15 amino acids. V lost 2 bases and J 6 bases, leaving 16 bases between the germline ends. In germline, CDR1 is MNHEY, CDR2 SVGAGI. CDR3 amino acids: CASSYLGLGRSEAFF. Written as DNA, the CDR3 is TGTGCCAGCAGTTACCTGGGTCTGGGGAGATCTGAAGCTTTCTTT.

CDR3 nucleotide sequence: TGCAGCGTGGAGAGGGGCTCTAGCACAGATACGCAGTATTTT. Amino acids: CSVERGSSTDTQYF. V gene TRBV29-1 combines with J gene TRBJ2-3; TRBD1 or TRBD2 may be the D gene (5 bases each). This CDR3 region has 14 residues. The germline gives CDR1 SQVTM, CDR2 ANQGSEA. V lost 6 bases, J lost 0 bases, and 13 bases lay in between.

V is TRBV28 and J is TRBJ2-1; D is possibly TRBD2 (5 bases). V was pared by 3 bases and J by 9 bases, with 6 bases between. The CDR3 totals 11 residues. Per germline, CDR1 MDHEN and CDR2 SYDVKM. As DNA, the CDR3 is TGTGCCAGCAGTTTGGACTTTGAGCAGTTCTTC. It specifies CASSLDFEQFF.

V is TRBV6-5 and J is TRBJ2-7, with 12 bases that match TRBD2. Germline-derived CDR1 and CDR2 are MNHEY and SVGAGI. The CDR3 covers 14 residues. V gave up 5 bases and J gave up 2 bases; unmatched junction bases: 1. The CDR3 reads CASSRLAGAYEQYF. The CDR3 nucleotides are TGTGCCAGCAGTCGACTAGCGGGGGCCTACGAGCAGTACTTC.

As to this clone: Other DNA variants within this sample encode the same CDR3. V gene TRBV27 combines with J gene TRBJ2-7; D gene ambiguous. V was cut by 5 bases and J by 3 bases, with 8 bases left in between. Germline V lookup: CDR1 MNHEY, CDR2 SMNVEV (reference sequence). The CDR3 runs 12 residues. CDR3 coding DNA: TGTGCCAGCAGTCCTACTGGCTACGAGCAGTACTTC. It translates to CASSPTGYEQYF.

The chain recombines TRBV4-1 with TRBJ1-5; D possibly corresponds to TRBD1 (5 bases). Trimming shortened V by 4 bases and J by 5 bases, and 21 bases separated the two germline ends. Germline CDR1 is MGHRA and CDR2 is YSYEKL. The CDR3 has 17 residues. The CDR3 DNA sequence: TGCGCCAGCAGCCCCTGGGACGGATTGGGGGACTATCAGCCCCAGCATTTT. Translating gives CASSPWDGLGDYQPQHF.

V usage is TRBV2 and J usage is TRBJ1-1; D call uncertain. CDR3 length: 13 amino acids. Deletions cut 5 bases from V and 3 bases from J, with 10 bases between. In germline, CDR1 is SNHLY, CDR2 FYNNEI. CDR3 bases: TGTGCCAGCAGTCAGGATTCGTACACTGAAGCTTTCTTT. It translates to CASSQDSYTEAFF. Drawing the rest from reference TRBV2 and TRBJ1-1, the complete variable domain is EPEVTQTPSHQVTQMGQEVILRCVPISNHLYFYWYRQILGQKVEFLVSFYNNEISEKSEIFDDQFSVERPDGSNFTLKIRSTKLEDSAMYFCASSQDSYTEAFFGQGTRLTVV.

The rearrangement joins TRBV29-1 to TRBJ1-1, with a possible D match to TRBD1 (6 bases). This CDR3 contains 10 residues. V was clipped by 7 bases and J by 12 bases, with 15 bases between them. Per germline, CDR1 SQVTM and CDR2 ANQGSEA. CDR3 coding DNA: TGCAGCGGAGAGGAGGGGGTAACTTTCTTT. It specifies CSGEEGVTFF. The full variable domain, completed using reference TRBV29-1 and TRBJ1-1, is SAVISQKPSRDICQRGTSLTIQCQVDSQVTMMFWYRQQPGQSLTLIATANQGSEATYESGFVIDKFPISRPNLTFSTLTVSNMSPEDSSIYLCSGEEGVTFFGQGTRLTVV.

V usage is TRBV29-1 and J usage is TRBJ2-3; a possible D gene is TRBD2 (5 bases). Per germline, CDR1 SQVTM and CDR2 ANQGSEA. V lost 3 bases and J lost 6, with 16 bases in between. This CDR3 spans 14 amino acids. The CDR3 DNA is TGCAGCGTTGATAGGGCGCGAAGGGAGGATACGCAGTATTTT. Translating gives CSVDRARREDTQYF.

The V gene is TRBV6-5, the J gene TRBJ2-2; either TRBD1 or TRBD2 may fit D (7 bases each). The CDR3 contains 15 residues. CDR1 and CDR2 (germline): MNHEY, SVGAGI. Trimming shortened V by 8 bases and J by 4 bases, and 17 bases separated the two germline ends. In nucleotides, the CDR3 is TGTGCCAGCTGTAAGCGGGGACAGCTCACCGGGGAGCTGTTTTTT. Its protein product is CASCKRGQLTGELFF.

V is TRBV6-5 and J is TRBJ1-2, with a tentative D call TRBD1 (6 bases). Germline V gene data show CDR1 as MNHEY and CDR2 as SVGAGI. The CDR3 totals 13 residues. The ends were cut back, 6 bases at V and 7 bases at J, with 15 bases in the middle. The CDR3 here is CASRPSGGFGYTF. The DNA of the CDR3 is TGTGCCAGCAGACCGTCCGGGGGCTTTGGCTACACCTTC.

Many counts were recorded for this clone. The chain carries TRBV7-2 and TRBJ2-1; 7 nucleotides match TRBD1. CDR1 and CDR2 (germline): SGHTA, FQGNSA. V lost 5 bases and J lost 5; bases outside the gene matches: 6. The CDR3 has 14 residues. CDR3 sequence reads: CASSHGTANNEQFF. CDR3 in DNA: TGTGCCAGCAGCCACGGGACAGCTAACAATGAGCAGTTCTTC.

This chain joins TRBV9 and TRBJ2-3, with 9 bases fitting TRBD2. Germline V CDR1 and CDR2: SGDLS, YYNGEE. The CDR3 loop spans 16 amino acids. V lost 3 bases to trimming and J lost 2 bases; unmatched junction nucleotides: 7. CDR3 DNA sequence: TGTGCCAGCAGCGCTAGCGGGATCCGGATCACAGATACGCAGTATTTT. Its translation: CASSASGIRITDTQYF.

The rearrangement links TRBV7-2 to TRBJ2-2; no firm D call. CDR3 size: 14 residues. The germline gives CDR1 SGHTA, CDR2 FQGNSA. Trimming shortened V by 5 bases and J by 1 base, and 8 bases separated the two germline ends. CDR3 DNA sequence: TGTGCCAGCAGCGAACTGAGGAACACCGGGGAGCTGTTTTTT. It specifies CASSELRNTGELFF.

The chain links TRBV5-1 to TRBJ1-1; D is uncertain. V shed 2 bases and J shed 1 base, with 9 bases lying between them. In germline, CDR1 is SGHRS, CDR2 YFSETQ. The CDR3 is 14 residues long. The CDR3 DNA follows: TGCGCCAGCAGCTTCGGCTCCGGGAACACTGAAGCTTTCTTT. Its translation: CASSFGSGNTEAFF.

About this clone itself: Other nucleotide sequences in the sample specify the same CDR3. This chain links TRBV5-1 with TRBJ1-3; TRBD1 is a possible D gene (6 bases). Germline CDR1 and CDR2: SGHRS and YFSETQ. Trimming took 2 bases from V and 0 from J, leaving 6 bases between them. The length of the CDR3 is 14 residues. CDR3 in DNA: TGCGCCAGCAGCTTACAGGGCTCTGGAAACACCATATATTTT. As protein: CASSLQGSGNTIYF.

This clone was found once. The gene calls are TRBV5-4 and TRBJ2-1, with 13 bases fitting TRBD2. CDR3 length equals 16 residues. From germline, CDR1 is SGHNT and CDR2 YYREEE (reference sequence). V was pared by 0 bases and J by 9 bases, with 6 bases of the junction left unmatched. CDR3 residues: CASSLAGTSGNVEQFF. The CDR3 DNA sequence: TGTGCCAGCAGCTTGGCGGGGACTAGCGGGAATGTTGAGCAGTTCTTC.

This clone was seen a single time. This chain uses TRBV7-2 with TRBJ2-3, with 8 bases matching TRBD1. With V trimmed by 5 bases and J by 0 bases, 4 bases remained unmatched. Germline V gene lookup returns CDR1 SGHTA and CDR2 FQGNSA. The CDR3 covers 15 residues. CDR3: CASSRDRQSTDTQYF. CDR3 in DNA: TGTGCCAGCAGCCGGGACAGGCAAAGCACAGATACGCAGTATTTT.

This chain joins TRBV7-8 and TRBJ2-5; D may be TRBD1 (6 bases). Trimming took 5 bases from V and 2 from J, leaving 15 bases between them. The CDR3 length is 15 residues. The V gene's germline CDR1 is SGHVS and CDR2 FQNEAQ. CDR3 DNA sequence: TGTGCCAGCAGCCGATCAGGGGCCCCACAAGAGACCCAGTACTTC. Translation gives CASSRSGAPQETQYF.

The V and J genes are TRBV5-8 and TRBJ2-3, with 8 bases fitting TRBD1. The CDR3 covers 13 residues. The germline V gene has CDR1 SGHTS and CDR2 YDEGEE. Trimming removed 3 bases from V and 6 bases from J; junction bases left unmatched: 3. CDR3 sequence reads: CASSSQGADTQYF. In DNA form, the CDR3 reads TGTGCCAGCAGCTCGCAGGGGGCTGATACGCAGTATTTT. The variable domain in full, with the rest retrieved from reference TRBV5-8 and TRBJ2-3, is EAGVTQSPTHLIKTRGQQATLRCSPISGHTSVYWYQQALGLGLQFLLWYDEGEERNRGNFPPRFSGRQFPNYSSELNVNALELEDSALYLCASSSQGADTQYFGPGTRLTVL.

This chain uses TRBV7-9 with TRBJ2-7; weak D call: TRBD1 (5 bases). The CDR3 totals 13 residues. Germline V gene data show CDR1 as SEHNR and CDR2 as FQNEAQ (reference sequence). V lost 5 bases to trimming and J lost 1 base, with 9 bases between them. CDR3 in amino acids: CASSATGSYEQYF. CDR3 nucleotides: TGTGCCAGCAGCGCCACAGGATCCTACGAGCAGTACTTC.

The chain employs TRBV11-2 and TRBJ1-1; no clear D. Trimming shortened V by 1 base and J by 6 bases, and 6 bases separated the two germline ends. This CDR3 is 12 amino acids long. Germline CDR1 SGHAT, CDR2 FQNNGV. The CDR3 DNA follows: TGTGCCAGCAGCTTAGCAGGCTCTGAAGCTTTCTTT. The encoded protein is CASSLAGSEAFF.

CDR3 DNA sequence: TGTGCCAGCAGCGAGGGAGGGCTGGGCTACGAGCAGTACTTC. As protein: CASSEGGLGYEQYF. This sequence joins TRBV11-2 and TRBJ2-7; TRBD2 matches at 7 bases. With 5 bases clipped from V and 3 bases from J, the junction kept 7 bases outside the gene matches. CDR1 SGHAT and CDR2 FQNNGV come from the germline V gene. CDR3 length: 14 residues.

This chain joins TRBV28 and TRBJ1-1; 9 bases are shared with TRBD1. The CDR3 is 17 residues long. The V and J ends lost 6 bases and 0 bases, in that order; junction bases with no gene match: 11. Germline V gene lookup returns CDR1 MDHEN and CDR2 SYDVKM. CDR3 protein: CASSHQKGQGLNTEAFF. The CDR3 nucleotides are TGTGCCAGCAGCCACCAAAAGGGACAGGGTTTGAACACTGAAGCTTTCTTT.